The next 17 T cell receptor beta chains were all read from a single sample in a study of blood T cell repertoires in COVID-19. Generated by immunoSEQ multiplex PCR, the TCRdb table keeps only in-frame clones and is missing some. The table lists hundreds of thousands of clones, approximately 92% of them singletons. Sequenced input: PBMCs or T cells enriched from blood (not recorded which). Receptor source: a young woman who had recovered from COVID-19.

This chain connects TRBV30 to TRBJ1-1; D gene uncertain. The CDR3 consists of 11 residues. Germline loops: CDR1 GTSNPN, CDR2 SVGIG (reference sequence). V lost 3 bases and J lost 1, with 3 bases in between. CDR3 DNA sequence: TGTGCCTGGAGGCGGAACACTGAAGCTTTCTTT. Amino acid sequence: CAWRRNTEAFF.

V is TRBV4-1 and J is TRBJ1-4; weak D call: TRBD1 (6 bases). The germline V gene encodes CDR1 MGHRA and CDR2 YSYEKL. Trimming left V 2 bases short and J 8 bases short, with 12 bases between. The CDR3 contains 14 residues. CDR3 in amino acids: CASSQSPTGEKLFF. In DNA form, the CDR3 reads TGCGCCAGCAGCCAATCTCCGACAGGAGAAAAACTGTTTTTT.

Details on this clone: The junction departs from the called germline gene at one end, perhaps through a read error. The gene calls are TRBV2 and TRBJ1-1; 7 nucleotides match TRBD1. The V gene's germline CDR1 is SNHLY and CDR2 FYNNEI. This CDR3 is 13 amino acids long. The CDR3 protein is CEDRGGLNTEAFF. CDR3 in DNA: TGCGAAGACAGAGGGGGCCTGAACACTGAAGCTTTCTTT.

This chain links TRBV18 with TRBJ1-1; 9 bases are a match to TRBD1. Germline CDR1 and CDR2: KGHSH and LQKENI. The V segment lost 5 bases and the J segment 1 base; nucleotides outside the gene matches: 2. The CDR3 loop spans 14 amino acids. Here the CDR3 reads CASSAGQGNTEAFF. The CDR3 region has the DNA TGTGCCAGCTCAGCGGGACAGGGGAACACTGAAGCTTTCTTT.

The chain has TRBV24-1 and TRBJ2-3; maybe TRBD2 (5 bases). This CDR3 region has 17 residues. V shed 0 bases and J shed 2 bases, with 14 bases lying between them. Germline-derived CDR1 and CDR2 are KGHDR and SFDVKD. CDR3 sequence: CATSDLRKGGSTDTQYF. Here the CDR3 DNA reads TGTGCCACCAGTGATTTGCGAAAAGGAGGTTCCACAGATACGCAGTATTTT.

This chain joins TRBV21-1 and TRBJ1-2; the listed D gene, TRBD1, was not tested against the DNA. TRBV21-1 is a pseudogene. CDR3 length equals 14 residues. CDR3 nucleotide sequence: TGTGCCAGCAGCAAAGTCAGGGGAAACTATGGCTACACCTTC. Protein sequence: CASSKVRGNYGYTF.

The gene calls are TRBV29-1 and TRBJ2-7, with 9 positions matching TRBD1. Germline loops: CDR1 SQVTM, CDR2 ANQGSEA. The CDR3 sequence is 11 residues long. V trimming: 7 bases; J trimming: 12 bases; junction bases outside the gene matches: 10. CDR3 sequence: CSGARDRDLYF. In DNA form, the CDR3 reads TGCAGCGGGGCCCGGGACAGGGATTTGTACTTC.

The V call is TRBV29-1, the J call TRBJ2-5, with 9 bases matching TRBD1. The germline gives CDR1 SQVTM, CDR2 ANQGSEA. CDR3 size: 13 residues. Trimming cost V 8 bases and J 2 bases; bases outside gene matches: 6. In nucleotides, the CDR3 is TGCAGCACCGACAGGGGGATTCAAGAGACCCAGTACTTC. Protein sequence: CSTDRGIQETQYF. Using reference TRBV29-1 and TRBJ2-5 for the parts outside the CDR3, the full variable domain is SAVISQKPSRDICQRGTSLTIQCQVDSQVTMMFWYRQQPGQSLTLIATANQGSEATYESGFVIDKFPISRPNLTFSTLTVSNMSPEDSSIYLCSTDRGIQETQYFGPGTRLLVL.

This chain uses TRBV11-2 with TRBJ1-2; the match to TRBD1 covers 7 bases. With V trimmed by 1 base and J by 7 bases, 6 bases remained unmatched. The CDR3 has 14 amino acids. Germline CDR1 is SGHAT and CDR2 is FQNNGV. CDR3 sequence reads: CASSLAKGAGGYTF. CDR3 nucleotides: TGTGCCAGCAGCTTAGCGAAGGGGGCAGGTGGCTACACCTTC.

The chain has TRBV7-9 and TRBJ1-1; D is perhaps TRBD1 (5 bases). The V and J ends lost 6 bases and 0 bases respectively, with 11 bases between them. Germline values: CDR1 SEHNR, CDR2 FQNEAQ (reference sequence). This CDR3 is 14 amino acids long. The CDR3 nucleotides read TGTGCCAGCAGGTCGACAGTAATGAACACTGAAGCTTTCTTT. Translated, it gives CASRSTVMNTEAFF.

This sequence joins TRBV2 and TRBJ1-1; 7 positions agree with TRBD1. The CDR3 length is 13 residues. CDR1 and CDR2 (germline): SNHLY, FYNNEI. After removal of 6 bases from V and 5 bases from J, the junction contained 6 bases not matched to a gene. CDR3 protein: CASRPGGGTEAFF. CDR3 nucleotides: TGTGCCAGCAGACCAGGGGGTGGGACTGAAGCTTTCTTT.

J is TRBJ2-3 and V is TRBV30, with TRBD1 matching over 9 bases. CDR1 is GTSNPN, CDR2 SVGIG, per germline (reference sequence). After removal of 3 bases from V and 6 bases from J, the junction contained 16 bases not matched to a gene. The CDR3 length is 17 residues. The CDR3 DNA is TGTGCCTGGAGCAAAACCCGAACAGGGGGCGGTCACGATACGCAGTATTTT. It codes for CAWSKTRTGGGHDTQYF.

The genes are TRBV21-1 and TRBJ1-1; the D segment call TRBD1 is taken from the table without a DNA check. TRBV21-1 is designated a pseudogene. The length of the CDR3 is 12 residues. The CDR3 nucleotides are TGTGCCAGCCTTGCTACAGGTACTGAAGCTTTCTTT. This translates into CASLATGTEAFF.

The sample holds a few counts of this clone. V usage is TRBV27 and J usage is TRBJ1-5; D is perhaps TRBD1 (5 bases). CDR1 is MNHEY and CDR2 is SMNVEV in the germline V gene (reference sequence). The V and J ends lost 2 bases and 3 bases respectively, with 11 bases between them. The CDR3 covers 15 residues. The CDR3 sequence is CASSLGWGLNQPQHF. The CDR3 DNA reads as TGTGCCAGCAGTTTAGGGTGGGGCCTCAATCAGCCCCAGCATTTT.

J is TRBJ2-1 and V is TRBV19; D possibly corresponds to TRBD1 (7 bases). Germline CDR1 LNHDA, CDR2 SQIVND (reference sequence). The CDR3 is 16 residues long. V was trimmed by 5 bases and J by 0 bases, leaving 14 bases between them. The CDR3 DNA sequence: TGTGCCAGTAGTCCAGGGGGGAAGAGCTCCTACAATGAGCAGTTCTTC. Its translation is CASSPGGKSSYNEQFF. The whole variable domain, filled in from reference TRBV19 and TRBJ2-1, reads DGGITQSPKYLFRKEGQNVTLSCEQNLNHDAMYWYRQDPGQGLRLIYYSQIVNDFQKGDIAEGYSVSREKKESFPLTVTSAQKNPTAFYLCASSPGGKSSYNEQFFGPGTRLTVL.

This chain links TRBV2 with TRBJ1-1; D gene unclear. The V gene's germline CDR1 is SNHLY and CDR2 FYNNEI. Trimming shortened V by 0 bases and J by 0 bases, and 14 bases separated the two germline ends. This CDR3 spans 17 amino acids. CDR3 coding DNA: TGTGCCAGCAGTGAAGCGCGTGCCCGGGGAGTGAACACTGAAGCTTTCTTT. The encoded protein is CASSEARARGVNTEAFF. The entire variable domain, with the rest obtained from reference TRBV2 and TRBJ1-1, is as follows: EPEVTQTPSHQVTQMGQEVILRCVPISNHLYFYWYRQILGQKVEFLVSFYNNEISEKSEIFDDQFSVERPDGSNFTLKIRSTKLEDSAMYFCASSEARARGVNTEAFFGQGTRLTVV.

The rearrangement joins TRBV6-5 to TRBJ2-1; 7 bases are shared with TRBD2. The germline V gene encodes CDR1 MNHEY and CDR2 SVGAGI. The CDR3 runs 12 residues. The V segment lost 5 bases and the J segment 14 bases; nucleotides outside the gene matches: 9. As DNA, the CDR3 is TGTGCCAGCAGTAATATAGCGGGCCGGAAGTTCTTC. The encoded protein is CASSNIAGRKFF.